This TCR beta chain was sequenced in a study of T cell repertoires in cytomegalovirus infection. Overall study: Public TCR beta signatures were indicative of both CMV infection and a matching HLA type.

Trimming removed 7 bases at V and 2 bases at J, with 17 bases between. The CDR3 runs 15 residues. The germline V gene has CDR1 SNHLY and CDR2 FYNNEI. Each CDR3 protein gets one entry after TCRdb re-called the reads with MiXCR. The sample lists more than 400,000 distinct CDR3 sequences, roughly 29% seen once, with less than 15% in the top ten. The chain combines TRBV2 with TRBJ2-5; the D call may be TRBD1 or TRBD2 (5 bases each). The receptor's source is a human donor in good health (CMV status not recorded). Some clones in this sample may be carry-over from other donors' samples. The specimen was PBMCs. The CDR3 DNA reads TGTGCCAGCATTCGTTACCGGGGCGGGCAAGAGACCCAGTACTTC. Translation gives CASIRYRGGQETQYF.